The 28 T cell receptor beta chains below come from one sample, sequenced in a study of CD8 T cells in ankylosing spondylitis. TCRdb redid the calling of the 5' RACE reads with MiXCR, one entry per CDR3 protein. Seen here are around 210,000 distinct CDR3 sequences, over 7% observed once, and the top ten hold about 5%. The sequencing input was blood, either unsorted or a sorted T cell fraction (not recorded which). The receptors were gathered from a female donor with ankylosing spondylitis or in good health (not recorded which).

CDR3: CSARDGRGALYGYTF. CDR3 nucleotide sequence: TGCAGTGCTAGAGATGGTCGTGGGGCGCTTTATGGCTACACCTTC. V is TRBV20-1 and J is TRBJ1-2; weak D call: TRBD1 (5 bases). V lost 0 bases and J 5 bases, leaving 16 bases between the germline ends. This CDR3 region has 15 residues. The germline gives CDR1 DFQATT, CDR2 SNEGSKA (reference sequence).

This chain links TRBV30 with TRBJ2-1; 8 bases align to TRBD2. With 6 bases clipped from V and 0 bases from J, the junction kept 4 bases outside the gene matches. Germline V gene data show CDR1 as GTSNPN and CDR2 as SVGIG (reference sequence). The CDR3 contains 14 residues. This CDR3 reads CACLAGSSYNEQFF. In nucleotides, the CDR3 is TGTGCCTGTCTAGCGGGCAGCTCCTACAATGAGCAGTTCTTC.

This clonotype was recorded many times. This chain connects TRBV10-3 to TRBJ2-5, with 11 bases matching TRBD1. CDR3 size: 17 residues. Germline V gene lookup returns CDR1 ENHRY and CDR2 SYGVKD. V was pared by 6 bases and J by 7 bases, with 16 bases of the junction left unmatched. CDR3 in amino acids: CAISAGTGGNQRVTQYF. As DNA, the CDR3 is TGTGCCATCAGCGCCGGGACAGGGGGAAACCAGCGGGTGACCCAGTACTTC.

The gene calls are TRBV30 and TRBJ1-1; D perhaps matches TRBD1 (6 bases). Germline CDR1 is GTSNPN and CDR2 is SVGIG (reference sequence). Trimming left V 3 bases short and J 0 bases short, with 11 bases between. The CDR3 length is 14 residues. Here the CDR3 DNA reads TGTGCCTGGAGACAGGGCCCCATGAACACTGAAGCTTTCTTT. Translated: CAWRQGPMNTEAFF.

There are many counts of this clonotype. V and J are TRBV9 and TRBJ2-3; TRBD2 might be the D (7 bases). CDR1 SGDLS and CDR2 YYNGEE come from the germline V gene. This CDR3 comprises 17 residues. Trimming pared 3 bases from V and 2 bases from J, leaving 19 bases between. CDR3 nucleotides: TGTGCCAGCAGCGCCGCGGGGGCTAGCGGATACACAGATACGCAGTATTTT. Translation: CASSAAGASGYTDTQYF.

Many counts were recorded for this clonotype. V is TRBV10-3 and J is TRBJ2-7; 7 bases match TRBD1. Germline V lookup: CDR1 ENHRY, CDR2 SYGVKD. The CDR3 length is 13 residues. The trim removed 10 bases at V and 5 bases at J, leaving 11 bases unmatched. CDR3 sequence (DNA): TGTGCCACCGCTACCGGGACAGTTGACGAGCAGTACTTC. Amino acids: CATATGTVDEQYF.

In its sample, this clonotype was seen a few times. This sequence joins TRBV25-1 and TRBJ2-7, with D perhaps TRBD1 or TRBD2 (5 bases each). The CDR3 sequence is 11 residues long. Trimming took 10 bases from V and 0 from J, leaving 7 bases between them. Germline V lookup: CDR1 MGHDK, CDR2 SYGVNS. This CDR3 is CATGTSYEQYF. In DNA, the CDR3 is TGTGCCACGGGGACCTCCTACGAGCAGTACTTC.

This clonotype was recorded many times. The chain employs TRBV20-1 and TRBJ2-5; 7 nucleotides match TRBD2. J lost 5 bases, V lost 3 bases, and 9 bases had no gene match. Germline lookup yields CDR1 DFQATT and CDR2 SNEGSKA (reference sequence). The CDR3 is 14 residues long. CDR3 loop: CSARRGGPSETQYF. The CDR3 DNA sequence: TGCAGTGCTAGGAGGGGAGGGCCTTCGGAGACCCAGTACTTC.

The V gene is TRBV20-1, the J gene TRBJ2-3, with TRBD2 matching 10 bases. The CDR3 extends over 14 amino acids. CDR1 is DFQATT, CDR2 SNEGSKA, per germline (reference sequence). Unmatched junction bases numbered 6, after V lost 5 bases and J lost 4 bases. The chain's CDR3 is CSAEGLAGADTQYF. CDR3 DNA sequence: TGCAGTGCTGAGGGGCTAGCGGGGGCAGATACGCAGTATTTT.

This clonotype was found a few times. A read error may account for a junction end that differs from germline. The chain recombines TRBV7-9 with TRBJ2-3, with 9 positions matching TRBD1. The CDR3 covers 12 residues. Germline V gives CDR1 SEHNR, CDR2 FQNEAQ (reference sequence). The CDR3 nucleotides are TGTGCCAGCAGCCGCCGGCGGGACAGGGCCATTTTT. This translates into CASSRRRDRAIF.

This clonotype occurred many times. The chain recombines TRBV5-1 with TRBJ2-1; possibly TRBD2 for D (6 bases). Germline lookup yields CDR1 SGHRS and CDR2 YFSETQ. V lost 3 bases, J lost 6 bases, and 7 bases lay in between. The CDR3 has 12 residues. CDR3 amino acids: CASSWDSNEQFF. The DNA for the CDR3 is TGCGCCAGCAGCTGGGACTCCAATGAGCAGTTCTTC.

This clonotype was recorded many times. The chain carries TRBV12-3 or TRBV12-4 and TRBJ2-1, with a tentative D call TRBD2 (6 bases). This CDR3 spans 16 amino acids. V lost 6 bases, J lost 7 bases, and 22 bases lay in between. The DNA of the CDR3 is TGTGCCAGCAGGCCCCTAGTGACGGGAGTAGGGAATGAGCAGTTCTTC. Its translation: CASRPLVTGVGNEQFF.

This clonotype was seen at least ten times. The genes are TRBV12-3 or TRBV12-4 and TRBJ2-1, with 7 bases matching TRBD2. V lost 7 bases, J lost 1 base, and 4 bases stayed unmatched. CDR3 size: 14 residues. CDR3 amino acids: CASILSGSYNEQFF. As DNA, the CDR3 is TGTGCCAGCATCCTTAGCGGGTCCTACAATGAGCAGTTCTTC.

Many counts were recorded for this clonotype. The J gene is TRBJ2-2, the V gene TRBV7-2, with a weak D call TRBD2 (6 bases). Per germline, CDR1 SGHTA and CDR2 FQGNSA. Trimming removed 5 bases from V and 4 bases from J, with 11 bases in between. This CDR3 comprises 14 residues. CDR3 in amino acids: CASSRDFSTGELFF. CDR3 DNA sequence: TGTGCCAGCAGCCGGGACTTCAGCACCGGGGAGCTGTTTTTT.

This clonotype was seen a handful of times. The genes are TRBV2 and TRBJ1-4; 9 nucleotides agree with TRBD1. V shed 8 bases and J 8 bases; nucleotides not matched to a gene: 12. The CDR3 is made up of 15 amino acids. Germline values: CDR1 SNHLY, CDR2 FYNNEI. CDR3 sequence reads: CASDLEGQGTEKLFF. CDR3 sequence (DNA): TGTGCCAGCGATCTTGAGGGACAGGGTACCGAAAAACTGTTTTTT.

This clonotype was recorded many times. The chain employs TRBV5-1 and TRBJ2-7; TRBD1 is a possible D gene (6 bases). The CDR3 contains 14 residues. Germline V CDR1 and CDR2: SGHRS, YFSETQ. Deletions cut 4 bases from V and 5 bases from J, with 16 bases between. The CDR3 spells CASSGTTGRHEQYF. DNA of the CDR3: TGCGCCAGCAGCGGAACAACAGGGAGACACGAGCAGTACTTC.

Many counts were recorded for this clonotype. The V gene is TRBV2, the J gene TRBJ2-1, with D possibly TRBD2 on 5 matching bases. CDR1 and CDR2 (germline): SNHLY, FYNNEI. V dropped 6 bases and J dropped 3 bases, with 12 bases sitting between them. The CDR3 is made up of 14 amino acids. CDR3 region: CASRVGADYNEQFF. The CDR3 DNA reads as TGTGCCAGCAGGGTGGGAGCGGACTACAATGAGCAGTTCTTC.

This clonotype was seen a few times. The chain joins TRBV3-1 to TRBJ1-4; possibly TRBD1 for D (6 bases). The germline V gene encodes CDR1 LGHDT and CDR2 YNNKEL (reference sequence). Trimming pared 4 bases from V and 6 bases from J, leaving 12 bases between. This CDR3 has 14 amino acids. The CDR3 region has the DNA TGTGCCAGCAGCCTCCGGGGGGGGCATGAAAAACTGTTTTTT. Its translation: CASSLRGGHEKLFF. Filled out from reference TRBV3-1 and TRBJ1-4, the complete variable domain reads DTAVSQTPKYLVTQMGNDKSIKCEQNLGHDTMYWYKQDSKKFLKIMFSYNNKELIINETVPNRFSPKSPDKAHLNLHINSLELGDSAVYFCASSLRGGHEKLFFGSGTQLSVL.

In this sample, this clonotype turned up many times. The V and J genes are TRBV20-1 and TRBJ2-1; 9 bases are shared with TRBD2. This CDR3 comprises 15 residues. V was pared by 6 bases and J by 6 bases, with 12 bases of the junction left unmatched. In germline, CDR1 is DFQATT, CDR2 SNEGSKA (reference sequence). CDR3 loop: CSATPGTSSLNEQFF. The DNA of the CDR3 is TGCAGTGCCACCCCCGGGACTAGCTCCCTCAATGAGCAGTTCTTC.

About this clonotype itself: A much more abundant neighbour one base away suggests this may be a read error. The chain recombines TRBV15 with TRBJ2-5; no clear D. The CDR3 is 15 residues long. Germline CDR1 and CDR2: LNHNV and YYDKDF (reference sequence). The CDR3 region has the DNA TGTGTCACCAGCAGAGTAGAGTACTCAAAAGAGACCCAGTACTTC. This gives the protein CVTSRVEYSKETQYF.

This clonotype was found many times. This chain connects TRBV6-6 to TRBJ1-2; no clear D gene. The CDR3 extends over 13 amino acids. V lost 0 bases to trimming and J lost 3 bases, with 5 bases between them. Per the germline V gene, CDR1 is MNHNY and CDR2 is SVGAGI (reference sequence). The CDR3 nucleotides are TGTGCCAGCAGTTACTCTTCGGACTATGGCTACACCTTC. This gives the protein CASSYSSDYGYTF.

The sample holds many counts of this clonotype. The V gene is TRBV10-3, the J gene TRBJ2-2; unclear D gene. The CDR3 contains 14 residues. Germline CDR1 is ENHRY and CDR2 is SYGVKD. Between the trimmed V and J ends, which lost 6 bases and 3 bases, there was a span of 11 bases. CDR3 amino acids: CAIREGKDTGELFF. DNA of the CDR3: TGTGCCATCAGGGAAGGGAAAGACACCGGGGAGCTGTTTTTT.

This clonotype was counted ten times or more. This chain uses TRBV6-5 with TRBJ2-7, with D perhaps matching TRBD1 or TRBD2 (6 bases each). This CDR3 comprises 15 residues. Per germline, CDR1 MNHEY and CDR2 SVGAGI. Trimming left V 2 bases short and J 6 bases short, with 17 bases between. The CDR3 is CASSYKEGVLLEQYF. CDR3 nucleotide sequence: TGTGCCAGCAGTTACAAGGAGGGGGTTCTCCTCGAGCAGTACTTC.

The table lists this clonotype with many counts. The V and J genes are TRBV14 and TRBJ2-1; tentatively, D is TRBD2 (6 bases). Deletions cut 2 bases from V and 0 bases from J, with 11 bases between. Germline values: CDR1 SGHDN, CDR2 FVKESK. The CDR3 extends over 16 amino acids. The CDR3 is CASSQLRGSSYNEQFF. Here the CDR3 DNA reads TGTGCCAGCAGCCAATTGCGGGGAAGCTCCTACAATGAGCAGTTCTTC.

This clonotype was observed many times. V is TRBV7-8 and J is TRBJ1-5; D gene uncertain. The CDR3 covers 15 residues. The V end was cut by 5 bases, the J end by 5 bases, with 16 bases between. The germline gives CDR1 SGHVS, CDR2 FQNEAQ. The CDR3 nucleotides read TGTGCCAGCAGCCCCTCCCGACGGCGCGATCAGCCCCAGCATTTT. Protein product: CASSPSRRRDQPQHF.

This clonotype came up many times. The V gene is TRBV12-3 or TRBV12-4, the J gene TRBJ2-1, with 10 bases matching TRBD2. The CDR3 runs to 15 residues. V lost 2 bases to trimming and J lost 7 bases; unmatched junction nucleotides: 5. CDR3 coding DNA: TGTGCCAGCAGTTTAAAAGCGGGAGGGTTAAATGAGCAGTTCTTC. It translates to CASSLKAGGLNEQFF.

At least ten counts were recorded for this clonotype. V and J are TRBV7-6 and TRBJ2-1; possibly TRBD1 or TRBD2 for D (5 bases each). Deletions cut 2 bases from V and 10 bases from J, with 18 bases between. The CDR3 has 15 residues. Germline V CDR1 and CDR2: SGHVS, FNYEAQ. The DNA of the CDR3 is TGTGCCAGCAGCTTATTGGGGGACCTACGAGGCGAGCAGTTCTTC. As protein: CASSLLGDLRGEQFF.

This clonotype came up many times. The chain has TRBV28 and TRBJ2-3, with D possibly TRBD2 on 5 matching bases. Trimming cost V 5 bases and J 0 bases, with 18 bases left between them. CDR1 and CDR2 from the germline V gene are MDHEN and SYDVKM. The CDR3 spans 17 residues. CDR3 region: CASSPSPGITSTDTQYF. CDR3 DNA sequence: TGTGCCAGCAGTCCCTCCCCGGGGATCACTAGCACAGATACGCAGTATTTT.